Listed here are 25 T cell receptor beta chains from one sample, sequenced in a study of shared clonotypes between healthy human individuals. Assay used: immunoSEQ multiplex PCR; TCRdb lists only in-frame clones, some missing. The sample lists approximately 2.1 million clones; about 92% were seen once. The sequenced sample consisted of naive CD4+ T cells from PBMCs. Indicated subset: CD45RA+ positively selected. The receptors come from a man aged 18 to 29 in good health. Some clones in this sample may be carry-over from other donors' samples.

This chain connects TRBV7-9 to TRBJ2-4; 10 nucleotides align to TRBD2. The J segment lost 11 bases and the V segment lost 5 bases, leaving 12 bases of the junction unmatched. CDR1 and CDR2 from the germline V gene are SEHNR and FQNEAQ (reference sequence). This CDR3 has 15 amino acids. DNA of the CDR3: TGTGCCAGCAGCCCCAGCGGGAGGGCCGACTGGGTTCAGTACTTC. It translates to CASSPSGRADWVQYF.

This chain connects TRBV6-1 to TRBJ2-1; D may match TRBD1 or TRBD2 (6 bases each). The CDR3 contains 16 residues. With 2 bases removed from V and 7 bases from J, the gap between germline ends came to 18 bases. CDR1 and CDR2 (germline): MNHNS, SASEGT. In DNA form, the CDR3 reads TGTGCCAGCAGTGAAAGAGTGAGGGGGGCTGGGAATGAGCAGTTCTTC. This sequence encodes CASSERVRGAGNEQFF.

The rearrangement links TRBV15 to TRBJ2-5, with no clear D. Trimming removed 1 base at V and 4 bases at J, with 10 bases between. This CDR3 has 14 amino acids. Germline V gene lookup returns CDR1 LNHNV and CDR2 YYDKDF (reference sequence). The CDR3 reads CATSRGWDRETQYF. For the CDR3, the DNA is TGTGCCACCAGCAGAGGTTGGGATCGAGAGACCCAGTACTTC.

The rearrangement joins TRBV7-8 to TRBJ2-1; TRBD1 agrees at 8 bases. Germline V gives CDR1 SGHVS, CDR2 FQNEAQ. The length of the CDR3 is 15 residues. V shed 4 bases, J shed 5 bases, and the junction held 7 bases outside the gene matches. The CDR3 loop reads CASSSGQVGDNEQFF. Here the CDR3 DNA reads TGTGCCAGCAGCTCGGGACAGGTGGGCGACAATGAGCAGTTCTTC. Full variable domain (missing parts from reference TRBV7-8 and TRBJ2-1): GAGVSQSPRYKVAKRGQDVALRCDPISGHVSLFWYQQALGQGPEFLTYFQNEAQLDKSGLPSDRFFAERPEGSVSTLKIQRTQQEDSAVYLCASSSGQVGDNEQFFGPGTRLTVL.

The V and J genes are TRBV30 and TRBJ2-2; 9 nucleotides agree with TRBD1. Germline values: CDR1 GTSNPN, CDR2 SVGIG (reference sequence). J was trimmed by 4 bases and V by 3 bases; bases with no gene match: 15. The CDR3 totals 18 residues. The CDR3, as DNA: TGTGCCTGGAGAGGGACAGGGTACGGGCGGGGGATCACCGGGGAGCTGTTTTTT. Protein: CAWRGTGYGRGITGELFF. Drawing the rest from reference TRBV30 and TRBJ2-2, the complete variable domain is SQTIHQWPATLVQPVGSPLSLECTVEGTSNPNLYWYRQAAGRGLQLLFYSVGIGQISSEVPQNLSASRPQDRQFILSSKKLLLSDSGFYLCAWRGTGYGRGITGELFFGEGSRLTVL.

This clone has just a few counts. V gene TRBV30 combines with J gene TRBJ1-2, with no clear D. Germline V gene lookup returns CDR1 GTSNPN and CDR2 SVGIG (reference sequence). Trimming took 8 bases from V and 4 from J, leaving 20 bases between them. The CDR3 runs 14 residues. The CDR3 sequence is CAGTRSGTSYGYTF. CDR3 in DNA: TGTGCCGGAACTCGAAGCGGCACATCCTATGGCTACACCTTC.

This clone was seen only once. The rearrangement links TRBV7-3 to TRBJ2-2; possible D gene TRBD2, 5 bases. Per the germline V gene, CDR1 is SGHTA and CDR2 is FQGTGA. The CDR3 has 14 residues. The germline V and J ends were trimmed by 2 bases and 4 bases, with 8 bases remaining between them. The CDR3 protein is CASSLFAGTGELFF. The CDR3 region has the DNA TGTGCCAGCAGCTTATTCGCGGGCACCGGGGAGCTGTTTTTT. Combining the CDR3 with reference TRBV7-3 and TRBJ2-2 gives the whole variable domain GAGVSQTPSNKVTEKGKYVELRCDPISGHTALYWYRQSLGQGPEFLIYFQGTGAADDSGLPNDRFFAVRPEGSVSTLKIQRTERGDSAVYLCASSLFAGTGELFFGEGSRLTVL.

With respect to this clone: This sample also contains other DNA sequences that code for the same CDR3. The CDR3 DNA reads TGTGCCAGCAGTTTAGGCGGGAGTCGGTACGAGCAGTACTTC. Protein: CASSLGGSRYEQYF. The V and J genes are TRBV28 and TRBJ2-7, with 7 bases lining up with TRBD2. This CDR3 is built from 14 residues. After removal of 2 bases from V and 4 bases from J, the junction contained 5 bases not matched to a gene. CDR1 MDHEN and CDR2 SYDVKM come from the germline V gene.

The CDR3 DNA reads TGCGCCAGCAGCCAAGGGGTGGGGGGGATACAGCCCCAGCATTTT. It is translated as CASSQGVGGIQPQHF. The chain carries TRBV4-3 and TRBJ1-5; D perhaps matches TRBD1 (5 bases). Trimming removed 1 base at V and 7 bases at J, with 14 bases between. Germline CDR1 reads LGHNA; CDR2 reads YSLEER. The CDR3 totals 15 residues.

This chain uses TRBV6-5 with TRBJ1-4, with 7 bases identical to TRBD1. The V segment lost 6 bases and the J segment 8 bases; nucleotides outside the gene matches: 6. The CDR3 spans 13 residues. Germline lookup yields CDR1 MNHEY and CDR2 SVGAGI. CDR3 bases: TGTGCCAGCAGAAGAACGGACAGGGAAAAACTGTTTTTT. Protein product: CASRRTDREKLFF.

The chain joins TRBV4-1 to TRBJ2-1, with D perhaps assigned TRBD1 or TRBD2 (6 bases each). The CDR3 is made up of 16 amino acids. Trimming removed 3 bases at V and 4 bases at J, with 16 bases between. Germline loops: CDR1 MGHRA, CDR2 YSYEKL. The CDR3 DNA sequence: TGCGCCAGCAGCCACCCCCGGGGCGGGACATACAATGAGCAGTTCTTC. Its translation: CASSHPRGGTYNEQFF.

The chain carries TRBV29-1 and TRBJ1-4, with a possible D match to TRBD1 (6 bases). CDR3 length: 15 amino acids. Germline CDR1 reads SQVTM; CDR2 reads ANQGSEA. V gave up 4 bases and J gave up 8 bases, with 20 bases separating them. CDR3 sequence reads: CSVASGQSLREKLFF. Written as DNA, the CDR3 is TGCAGCGTTGCCTCTGGACAGTCCCTTCGGGAAAAACTGTTTTTT.

The rearrangement uses TRBV6-6 and TRBJ1-4; the D is unclear. The V end lost 3 bases, the J end lost 8 bases, and 4 bases lay between the germline ends. CDR1 is MNHNY and CDR2 is SVGAGI in the germline V gene (reference sequence). The CDR3 consists of 11 residues. The CDR3 region is CASSYPEKLFF. CDR3 nucleotides: TGTGCCAGCAGTTATCCAGAAAAACTGTTTTTT.

The chain combines TRBV27 with TRBJ2-2, with 7 positions matching TRBD1. V lost 5 bases to trimming and J lost 5 bases; unmatched junction nucleotides: 8. The germline V gene has CDR1 MNHEY and CDR2 SMNVEV (reference sequence). The CDR3 totals 15 residues. The CDR3 DNA sequence: TGTGCCAGCAGTCGAGGACAGGTCTGGACCGGGGAGCTGTTTTTT. It translates to CASSRGQVWTGELFF.

The rearrangement joins TRBV5-1 to TRBJ2-7; D is perhaps TRBD1 (6 bases). The CDR3 sequence is 13 residues long. Deletions cut 3 bases from V and 7 bases from J, with 14 bases between. Germline values: CDR1 SGHRS, CDR2 YFSETQ. The CDR3: CASSSGHPGEQYF. The CDR3 bases are TGCGCCAGCAGCTCGGGACACCCAGGGGAGCAGTACTTC.

CDR3 sequence: CAWSGAPRIYEQYF. The CDR3 region has the DNA TGTGCCTGGAGTGGGGCCCCCCGAATTTACGAGCAGTACTTC. The chain employs TRBV30 and TRBJ2-7; D is uncertain. CDR3 length: 14 residues. The germline gives CDR1 GTSNPN, CDR2 SVGIG (reference sequence). Trimming shortened V by 1 base and J by 4 bases, and 14 bases separated the two germline ends.

The rearrangement links TRBV18 to TRBJ2-2; D gene unclear. This CDR3 contains 15 residues. V was clipped by 3 bases and J by 2 bases, with 10 bases between them. CDR1 is KGHSH, CDR2 LQKENI, per germline. This chain's CDR3 is CASSPDKTNTGELFF. DNA of the CDR3: TGTGCCAGCTCACCTGACAAGACAAACACCGGGGAGCTGTTTTTT.

This clone was counted once. The chain employs TRBV9 and TRBJ2-7; 7 bases align to TRBD1. The germline CDR1 and CDR2 sequences are SGDLS and YYNGEE. The CDR3 covers 15 residues. Unmatched junction bases numbered 7, after V lost 0 bases and J lost 4 bases. CDR3 DNA sequence: TGTGCCAGCAGCGTAGATTGGACAGGTCGATACGAGCAGTACTTC. Residues: CASSVDWTGRYEQYF.

The chain has TRBV19 and TRBJ2-7; a weak D match, TRBD1 (6 bases). Germline V gene data show CDR1 as LNHDA and CDR2 as SQIVND (reference sequence). Trimming shortened V by 8 bases and J by 7 bases, and 21 bases separated the two germline ends. The CDR3 spans 14 residues. DNA for the CDR3: TGTGCCAGTCGCTATGGGACACTTACGGGGGAGCAGTACTTC. Encoded protein: CASRYGTLTGEQYF.

The rearrangement joins TRBV6-5 to TRBJ2-5; weak D call: TRBD2 (5 bases). The CDR3 is made up of 15 amino acids. V was shortened by 6 bases and J by 6 bases, with 20 bases between the two germline ends. Germline CDR1 reads MNHEY; CDR2 reads SVGAGI. In nucleotides, the CDR3 is TGTGCCAGCAGGTCCCCTGGCGGTGCGGGTCAGACCCAGTACTTC. Translating gives CASRSPGGAGQTQYF.

The chain uses TRBV28 and TRBJ1-2; 10 nucleotides match TRBD1. The length of the CDR3 is 14 residues. Germline V lookup: CDR1 MDHEN, CDR2 SYDVKM. The V segment lost 8 bases and the J segment 4 bases; nucleotides outside the gene matches: 7. CDR3 loop: CASGTDRGIYGYTF. CDR3 DNA sequence: TGTGCCAGCGGAACGGACAGGGGGATCTATGGCTACACCTTC.

V gene TRBV6-6 combines with J gene TRBJ1-5, with D possibly being TRBD1 (5 bases). The CDR3 totals 14 residues. Between the trimmed V and J ends, which lost 7 bases and 7 bases, there was a span of 17 bases. In germline, CDR1 is MNHNY, CDR2 SVGAGI (reference sequence). CDR3 residues: CASIGEGKGQPQHF. The CDR3 DNA reads as TGTGCCAGCATTGGGGAGGGGAAGGGACAGCCCCAGCATTTT.

The genes are TRBV28 and TRBJ2-6; D not resolved. V was pared by 7 bases and J by 2 bases, with 9 bases between. Germline loops: CDR1 MDHEN, CDR2 SYDVKM. This CDR3 contains 14 residues. CDR3 in DNA: TGTGCCAGCATATCGGGCACTGGGGCCAACGTCCTGACTTTC. This codes for CASISGTGANVLTF.

The chain joins TRBV4-1 to TRBJ2-3; D unclear. Germline-derived CDR1 and CDR2 are MGHRA and YSYEKL. Trimming stripped 6 bases from V and 0 bases from J, with 7 bases between. The CDR3 extends over 13 amino acids. The CDR3 sequence: CASRTTSTDTQYF. In nucleotides, the CDR3 is TGCGCCAGCAGGACCACTAGCACAGATACGCAGTATTTT.

To note about this clone: Because the CDR3's place on the DNA is in doubt, the DNA is left out and the CDR3 is given as listed by TCRdb. The rearrangement uses TRBV28 and TRBJ1-3. The CDR3 length equals 15 residues, ends included. Germline V gene sequence: CDR1 MDHEN, CDR2 SYDVKM. CDR3 residues: CASSSSGHSGNTIYF.